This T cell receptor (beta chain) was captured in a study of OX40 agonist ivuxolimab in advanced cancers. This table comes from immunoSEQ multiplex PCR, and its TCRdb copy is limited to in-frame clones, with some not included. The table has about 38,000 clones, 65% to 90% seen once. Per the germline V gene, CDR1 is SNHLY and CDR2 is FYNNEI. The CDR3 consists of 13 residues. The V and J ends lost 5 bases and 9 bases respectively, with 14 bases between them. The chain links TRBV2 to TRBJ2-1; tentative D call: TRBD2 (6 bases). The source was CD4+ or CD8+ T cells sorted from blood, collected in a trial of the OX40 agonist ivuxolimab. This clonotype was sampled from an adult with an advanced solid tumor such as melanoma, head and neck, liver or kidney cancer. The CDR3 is CASSSVEGGEQFF. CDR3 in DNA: TGTGCCAGCAGTTCGGTTGAGGGAGGTGAGCAGTTCTTC.